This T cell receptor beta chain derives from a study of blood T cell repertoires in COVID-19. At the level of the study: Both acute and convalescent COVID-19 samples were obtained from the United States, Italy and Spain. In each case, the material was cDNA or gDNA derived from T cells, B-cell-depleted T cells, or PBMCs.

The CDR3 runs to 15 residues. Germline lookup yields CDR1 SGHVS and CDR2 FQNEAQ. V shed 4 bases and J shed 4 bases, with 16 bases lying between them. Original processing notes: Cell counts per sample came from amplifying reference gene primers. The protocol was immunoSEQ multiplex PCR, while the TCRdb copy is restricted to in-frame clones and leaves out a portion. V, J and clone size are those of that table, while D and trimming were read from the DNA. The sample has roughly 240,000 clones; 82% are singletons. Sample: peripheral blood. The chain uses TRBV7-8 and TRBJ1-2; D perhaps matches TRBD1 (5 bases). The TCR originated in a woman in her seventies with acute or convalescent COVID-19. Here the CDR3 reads CASSSQTRRGYGYTF. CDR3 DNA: TGTGCCAGCAGCTCACAAACCCGTAGGGGCTATGGCTACACCTTC.